Shown below are 8 T cell receptor beta chains from a single sample sequenced in a study of blood T cell repertoires in COVID-19. Produced via immunoSEQ multiplex PCR; TCRdb's table is partial and in-frame only. This table holds over 70,000 clones, about 83% found once. Sequenced input: peripheral blood. These receptors were obtained from a man between 65 and 80 years old with COVID-19, enrolled during active disease.

The chain links TRBV7-2 to TRBJ2-7; possible D gene TRBD2, 6 bases. Germline assignment: CDR1 SGHTA and CDR2 FQGNSA. The V end lost 5 bases, the J end lost 2 bases, and 10 bases lay between the germline ends. The CDR3 runs 13 residues. CDR3 in DNA: TGTGCCAGCAGCGGCGGGACTGCCTACGAGCAGTACTTC. It translates to CASSGGTAYEQYF.

The chain is built from TRBV19 and TRBJ2-7; 9 nucleotides line up with TRBD1. The CDR3 runs 15 residues. Germline V gene lookup returns CDR1 LNHDA and CDR2 SQIVND (reference sequence). Losses at the gene ends were 4 bases for V and 4 bases for J; bases not matched to a gene: 8. CDR3 protein: CASSRGGTGIYEQYF. The CDR3 nucleotides are TGTGCCAGTAGTAGGGGTGGGACAGGGATTTACGAGCAGTACTTC. Full variable domain (rest looked up from reference TRBV19 and TRBJ2-7): DGGITQSPKYLFRKEGQNVTLSCEQNLNHDAMYWYRQDPGQGLRLIYYSQIVNDFQKGDIAEGYSVSREKKESFPLTVTSAQKNPTAFYLCASSRGGTGIYEQYFGPGTRLTVT.

This rearrangement joins TRBV6-6 to TRBJ2-3, with 9 positions matching TRBD1. Unmatched junction bases numbered 10, after V lost 6 bases and J lost 3 bases. Germline V gene lookup returns CDR1 MNHNY and CDR2 SVGAGI (reference sequence). The CDR3 contains 16 residues. CDR3 residues: CASSNTGGSRTDTQYF. CDR3 nucleotides: TGTGCCAGCAGCAATACAGGGGGCTCTAGGACAGATACGCAGTATTTT.

The chain is built from TRBV6-6 and TRBJ2-5; 13 positions match TRBD2. The junction had 16 bases not matched to a gene; V was cut back by 5 bases and J by 4 bases. CDR1 and CDR2 from the germline V gene are MNHNY and SVGAGI (reference sequence). The length of the CDR3 is 19 residues. This CDR3 is CASSLTSGRAKRGLETQYF. The DNA for the CDR3 is TGTGCCAGCAGTCTAACTAGCGGGAGGGCCAAGAGGGGGTTAGAGACCCAGTACTTC.

The V call is TRBV4-3, the J call TRBJ2-2; perhaps TRBD2 as D (5 bases). The germline gives CDR1 LGHNA, CDR2 YSLEER. Trimming cost V 6 bases and J 7 bases, with 15 bases left between them. CDR3 length: 14 residues. Written as DNA, the CDR3 is TGCGCCAGCAGTCAAAAAGGACTTTACGGGGAGCTGTTTTTT. Translating it yields CASSQKGLYGELFF.

V gene TRBV4-2 combines with J gene TRBJ1-1, with 9 bases aligning to TRBD1. Germline V gene lookup returns CDR1 LGHNA and CDR2 YNFKEQ. This CDR3 has 13 residues. The junction had 8 bases not matched to a gene; V was cut back by 4 bases and J by 11 bases. CDR3 sequence: CASSPYRGLAAFF. Written as DNA, the CDR3 is TGTGCCAGCAGCCCCTACAGGGGGCTCGCGGCTTTCTTT.

This clone was seen only a few times. The gene calls are TRBV7-9 and TRBJ2-3, with TRBD2 identical over 8 bases. From germline, CDR1 is SEHNR and CDR2 FQNEAQ (reference sequence). V lost 1 base to trimming and J lost 4 bases; unmatched junction nucleotides: 13. The CDR3 has 18 amino acids. In DNA, the CDR3 is TGTGCCAGCAGCTTAGTGGCTAGCGGGCGCCCCGGGGCAGATACGCAGTATTTT. Its translation: CASSLVASGRPGADTQYF.

The chain recombines TRBV5-6 with TRBJ1-3; perhaps TRBD1 as D (6 bases). V dropped 2 bases and J dropped 0 bases, with 9 bases sitting between them. The germline V gene has CDR1 SGHDT and CDR2 YYEEEE. This CDR3 has 15 residues. The CDR3 sequence is CASSFLGGSGNTIYF. The CDR3 DNA sequence: TGTGCCAGCAGCTTCCTAGGGGGCTCTGGAAACACCATATATTTT.